This TCR beta chain stems from a study of cytomegalovirus exposure and HLA in healthy donors. With regard to this clone: Antigen specificity is unknown.

Whole-study results and caveats: Rare TCR sequences dominated, though some public TCRs recurred in many donors.

The protocol was immunoSEQ multiplex PCR, while the TCRdb copy is restricted to in-frame clones and leaves out a portion. The top ten hold 2.5% to 3% of the sample, which has 190,000 or so clones, 80% to 85% seen once. Germline loops: CDR1 MGHRA, CDR2 YSYEKL. The CDR3 contains 15 residues. Trimming cost V 3 bases and J 7 bases, with 17 bases left between them. This receptor was obtained from a woman between 18 and 29 years old in good health and CMV-seropositive. The V call is TRBV4-1, the J call TRBJ2-3, with D unresolved. Sequenced input: PBMCs. The CDR3 DNA sequence: TGCGCCAGCAGCCAGCCCACCGAGGCTAATAATACGCAGTATTTT. Its protein is CASSQPTEANNTQYF.